This T cell receptor (beta chain) came from a study of identical twins (TCRdb year 2016). With respect to the entire study: The study deep-sequenced TCR alpha and beta repertoires from monozygotic twins, unrelated adults of various ages and cord blood to test whether fetal clonotypes persist. To rule out contamination, the twin experiments were replicated at different times with different library preparation protocols. The research as a whole found: Because the same donors could not be followed over many years, the conclusions depended on cross-sectional statistical analysis. Invariant T cells such as MAIT and iNKT could partly confound zero-insertion analyses, although diverse VJ usage argued against such confounding for most clonotypes. Abundant cord blood beta clonotypes had fewer insertions, young adult naive repertoires showed a similar but weaker trend, and memory repertoires showed no such trend. In beta out-of-frame sequences, excess twin sharing was weaker, because having fewer shared sequences lowered the signal-to-noise ratio. Out-of-frame TCR alpha sequences shared between twins showed an excess of low generation-probability sequences compared with coincidental sharing between unrelated individuals. Out-of-frame TCR alpha sharing in monozygotic twins was systematically underestimated by recombination models, whereas sharing between unrelated individuals was in agreement with the recombination models.

About this clonotype itself: There is no known antigen for this receptor. The sample holds no much larger clone one base away, and base qualities are not on file.

All donors were healthy Caucasians. Three pairs of female monozygotic twins, all aged roughly 18 to 29 years, were included in the twin cohort. Positive isolation kits from Invitrogen were used to isolate CD4+ and CD8+ T cell populations. The library was made by 5' RACE. This sample was sequenced with an Illumina HiSeq 2000. A universal primer binding site was added through template switching, and the final cDNA carried a unique molecular identifier so that TCR cDNA molecules could be counted accurately. First-strand cDNA for TCR alpha and beta chains was synthesized from specific primers in the conserved constant-segment region. To control for contamination, every cDNA library carried two barcodes: a SMART-Mk sample barcode plus Illumina barcodes. TruSeq adapter sequences along with Illumina sample barcodes were introduced in two successive PCR steps. The TCR alpha and beta cDNA libraries were sequenced on the Illumina HiSeq platform using custom primers. In the paper's pipeline: MiGEC processed the raw reads to extract unique molecular identifiers, while MiXCR was used to determine the CDR3 positions. Recombination models were inferred per individual with the repgenHMM and IGoR tools using an EM algorithm. The analysis of shared clonotypes was done with the tcR package in R, with sharing normalized by the product of cloneset sizes. To study raw recombination free of thymic and clonal selection effects, out-of-frame nonproductive sequences were analyzed. TCRdb handled the public reads itself, with Q25 trimming in fastp and clone calling in MiXCR, and kept productive beta chains. All rows with the same CDR3 protein become a single entry with the most common DNA and genes. TCRdb's processing, not the authors' own work, is the source of the V and J calls. The sample records just over 500,000 distinct CDR3 sequences, 20% to 25% of which are singletons. The ten largest make up roughly 0.9% of the sample.

Including cysteine and phenylalanine, the CDR3 has 15 amino acids. Just the 45-base CDR3 DNA is kept, in frame starting at base 1. At the junction V is shortened by 0 bases and J by 4 bases, with 12 bases in between. As encoded in the germline V gene (reference sequence), CDR1 is SEHNR while CDR2 is FQNEAQ. This same sample was also taken into another study, of T cells expressing NK-cell markers. Reported in the second study: TCR beta-chain repertoires were profiled in sorted CD3+CD56+NKG2C+, CD3+CD56+NKG2C- and CD3+CD56-NKG2C+ T-cell subsets from roughly eight donors. Among the eight sequenced donors, seven were HCMV-seropositive and one was HCMV-seronegative. In several experiments an anti-gammadeltaTCR antibody was added to restrict sorting to alphabetaTCR-expressing T cells. In roughly six donors, the dominant CD3+CD56+NKG2C+ clonotypes were among the top 10 CD8+ clonotypes and accounted for about 1.0-7.5% of CD8+ T cells. Those dominant clonotypes were again the most abundant among CD3+CD56-NKG2C+ cells in several donors, at about 25-60.1%. It remained unclear whether the expanded NKG2C-expressing T cell clones were specific for HCMV antigens. All eight donors whose samples were sequenced were randomly selected healthy volunteers, three of them men and five women. HCMV-specific IgG was detected in serum with a commercial ELISA kit to determine HCMV serostatus. MIGEC was used to demultiplex reads and group reads by UMI, and MiTCR was used to assemble and quantify clonotypes. To remove erroneous sequences, TCR cDNA sequences were retained only when supported by two or more reads. The tcR package was used for downstream repertoire analysis, with clonotypes matched between fractions based on CDR3 nucleotide sequence plus V segment. VDJmatch was used to annotate antigen specificity against VDJdb, with one amino acid substitution in CDR3 permitted.

Sequenced sample: CD4+ T cells sorted from blood. The chain joins TRBV7-9 to TRBJ1-2; there is no confident call for the D gene. The sequence was collected from a woman under 30 in good health. For the CDR3, the sequence is CASSLADGRGYGYTF. The bases are TGTGCCAGCAGCTTAGCGGATGGGCGAGGCTATGGCTACACCTTC.